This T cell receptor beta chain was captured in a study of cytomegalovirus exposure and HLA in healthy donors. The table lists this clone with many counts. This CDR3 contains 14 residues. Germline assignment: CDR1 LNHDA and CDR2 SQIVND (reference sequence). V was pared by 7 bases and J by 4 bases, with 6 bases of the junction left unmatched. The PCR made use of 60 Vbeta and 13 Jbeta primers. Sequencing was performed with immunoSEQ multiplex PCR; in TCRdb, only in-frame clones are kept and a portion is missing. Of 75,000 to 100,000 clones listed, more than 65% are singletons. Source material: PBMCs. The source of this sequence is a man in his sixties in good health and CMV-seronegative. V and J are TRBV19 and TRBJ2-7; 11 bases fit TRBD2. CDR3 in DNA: TGTGCCAGTAAAGTGACTAGCGGGACTTACGAGCAGTACTTC. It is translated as CASKVTSGTYEQYF.